The next 12 T cell receptor beta chains were all read from a single sample in a study of blood T cells in healthy people across ages. For the second PCR, which ran for about 7 to 11 cycles, a sample-barcoded 5' primer and a J-beta primer mix were used. TCRdb independently ran MiXCR on the 5' RACE reads; one entry per CDR3 protein. The sample carries over a million distinct CDR3 sequences, 40% to 55% recorded once. The source material was blood. These receptors originate from an older woman in good health.

The V gene is TRBV11-2, the J gene TRBJ2-4; D is tentatively TRBD1 or TRBD2 (5 bases each). The better agreement between TRBJ2-7 and the DNA end casts doubt on the J call. The CDR3 totals 15 residues. Looked up from germline, CDR1 is SGHAT and CDR2 is FQNNGV. The CDR3 nucleotides are TGTGCCAGCAGACATACCGGGGCCCCTGCCTACGAGCAGTACTTC. It is translated as CASRHTGAPAYEQYF.

This clonotype was detected only a few times. This chain links TRBV9 with TRBJ2-7, with 8 positions matching TRBD1. J lost 5 bases, V lost 4 bases, and 11 bases had no gene match. The germline V gene encodes CDR1 SGDLS and CDR2 YYNGEE. This CDR3 contains 15 residues. This CDR3 is CASSPRDRSKNEQYF. Written as DNA, the CDR3 is TGTGCCAGCAGCCCCAGGGACAGGTCCAAGAACGAGCAGTACTTC.

V usage is TRBV15 and J usage is TRBJ2-1; D might be TRBD2 (5 bases). CDR3 size: 17 residues. V was trimmed by 4 bases and J by 3 bases, leaving 19 bases between them. CDR1 is LNHNV, CDR2 YYDKDF, per germline (reference sequence). CDR3 protein: CATSTILGGRFYNEQFF. The CDR3 DNA reads TGTGCCACCAGCACCATACTAGGCGGTCGCTTCTACAATGAGCAGTTCTTC.

The chain links TRBV7-9 to TRBJ1-2; 7 nucleotides align to TRBD1. CDR1 is SEHNR and CDR2 is FQNEAQ in the germline V gene (reference sequence). V gave up 4 bases and J gave up 6 bases; unmatched junction bases: 5. The CDR3 consists of 13 residues. The CDR3, as DNA: TGTGCCAGCAGCTCAGACAGGGAGCATGGCTACACCTTC. It specifies CASSSDREHGYTF.

The chain has TRBV11-2 and TRBJ2-1; TRBD1 agrees at 12 bases. The CDR3 runs 19 residues. V lost 5 bases and J lost 1; bases outside the gene matches: 12. CDR1 and CDR2 (germline): SGHAT, FQNNGV. The CDR3 DNA is TGTGCCAGCAGCCATCCGGGACAGGGGGCGTTGGATTCCTACAATGAGCAGTTCTTC. Translating it yields CASSHPGQGALDSYNEQFF. The variable domain in full, completed from reference TRBV11-2 and TRBJ2-1, reads EAGVAQSPRYKIIEKRQSVAFWCNPISGHATLYWYQQILGQGPKLLIQFQNNGVVDDSQLPKDRFSAERLKGVDSTLKIQPAKLEDSAVYLCASSHPGQGALDSYNEQFFGPGTRLTVL.

This chain uses TRBV9 with TRBJ1-2; D remains unclear. CDR1 and CDR2 (germline): SGDLS, YYNGEE. V lost 3 bases and J 0 bases, leaving 9 bases between the germline ends. The CDR3 length is 14 residues. CDR3 region: CASSETPTNYGYTF. In nucleotides, the CDR3 is TGTGCCAGCAGCGAAACACCCACTAACTATGGCTACACCTTC.

This chain links TRBV20-1 with TRBJ2-5; 10 positions match TRBD2. V was clipped by 4 bases and J by 11 bases; unmatched bases: 16. This CDR3 has 15 residues. Germline CDR1 is DFQATT and CDR2 is SNEGSKA (reference sequence). Written as DNA, the CDR3 is TGCAGTGCTACACAGGGACTAGCGATCCACAATGAGCAGTACTTC. It encodes CSATQGLAIHNEQYF.

The chain is built from TRBV20-1 and TRBJ2-6; no firm D call. The germline CDR1 and CDR2 sequences are DFQATT and SNEGSKA (reference sequence). V gave up 8 bases and J gave up 0 bases, with 8 bases separating them. The CDR3 loop spans 13 amino acids. The CDR3 loop is CSTGDSGANVLTF. CDR3 DNA: TGCAGTACTGGGGACTCTGGGGCCAACGTCCTGACTTTC.

This chain joins TRBV7-9 and TRBJ2-5, with 8 bases that match TRBD1. The CDR3 is 14 residues long. Germline values: CDR1 SEHNR, CDR2 FQNEAQ (reference sequence). V lost 5 bases and J lost 11; bases outside the gene matches: 13. CDR3 in DNA: TGTGCCAGCAGCGCGACAGGGGTCCGTACTGAGCAGTACTTC. Translating gives CASSATGVRTEQYF.

This clonotype was counted between two and nine times. The V call is TRBV9, the J call TRBJ2-3; D is perhaps TRBD2 (6 bases). CDR1 and CDR2 (germline): SGDLS, YYNGEE. V dropped 10 bases and J dropped 0 bases, with 12 bases sitting between them. The CDR3 sequence is 13 residues long. CDR3 nucleotides: TGTGCCTCCAGCGGGCCTAGCACAGATACGCAGTATTTT. Translated: CASSGPSTDTQYF. The entire variable domain, with the rest obtained from reference TRBV9 and TRBJ2-3, is as follows: DSGVTQTPKHLITATGQRVTLRCSPRSGDLSVYWYQQSLDQGLQFLIQYYNGEERAKGNILERFSAQQFPDLHSELNLSSLELGDSALYFCASSGPSTDTQYFGPGTRLTVL.

The genes are TRBV15 and TRBJ2-3; 8 nucleotides agree with TRBD1. V lost 3 bases to trimming and J lost 3 bases; unmatched junction nucleotides: 2. The length of the CDR3 is 14 residues. Germline V CDR1 and CDR2: LNHNV, YYDKDF (reference sequence). CDR3 coding DNA: TGTGCCACCAGCAGGGACAGGGCAACAGATACGCAGTATTTT. Protein product: CATSRDRATDTQYF. Combining the CDR3 with reference TRBV15 and TRBJ2-3 gives the whole variable domain DAMVIQNPRYQVTQFGKPVTLSCSQTLNHNVMYWYQQKSSQAPKLLFHYYDKDFNNEADTPDNFQSRRPNTSFCFLDIRSPGLGDTAMYLCATSRDRATDTQYFGPGTRLTVL.

The J gene is TRBJ1-5, the V gene TRBV5-5; 7 nucleotides match TRBD1. There are 14 residues in the CDR3. Germline trimming cut 3 bases from V and 4 bases from J; bases unmatched to any gene: 4. Germline V CDR1 and CDR2: SGHKS, YYEKEE (reference sequence). The CDR3 coding sequence is TGTGCCAGCAGCTCGGGACAGAAAAATCAGCCCCAGCATTTT. It yields the protein CASSSGQKNQPQHF.